These 20 T cell receptor beta chains share one sample of origin, sequenced in a study of T cell changes during pregnancy in multiple sclerosis. The data were produced by immunoSEQ multiplex PCR, yet TCRdb's version contains in-frame clones alone and is incomplete. The sample contains some 30,000 clones, around 90% of which appear only once. The sequenced sample was CD8+ T cells from peripheral blood mononuclear cells, obtained before pregnancy. The source of these receptors is a female donor with multiple sclerosis, enrolled in a pregnancy study.

This sequence joins TRBV5-6 and TRBJ2-7; TRBD2 matches 10 bases. V gave up 0 bases and J gave up 2 bases; unmatched junction bases: 2. This CDR3 region has 15 residues. In germline, CDR1 is SGHDT, CDR2 YYEEEE. The CDR3 protein is CASSLASGSTYEQYF. DNA for the CDR3: TGTGCCAGCAGCTTGGCTAGCGGGAGTACCTACGAGCAGTACTTC.

The gene calls are TRBV13 and TRBJ2-1; 9 bases agree with TRBD1. V was pared by 5 bases and J by 6 bases, with 11 bases of the junction left unmatched. The germline gives CDR1 PRHDT, CDR2 FYEKMQ (reference sequence). The CDR3 extends over 16 amino acids. CDR3 in amino acids: CASSPTFDRGGNEQFF. The DNA of the CDR3 is TGTGCCAGCAGCCCAACCTTCGACAGGGGGGGCAATGAGCAGTTCTTC.

A note on this clone: Distinct nucleotide sequences in the sample also encode this CDR3. In DNA, the CDR3 is TGTGCCAGCAGTTCGACAGGAGACAACTATGGCTACACCTTC. This gives the protein CASSSTGDNYGYTF. The chain is built from TRBV27 and TRBJ1-2; D may be TRBD1 (6 bases). Trimming removed 4 bases at V and 2 bases at J, with 11 bases between. The CDR3 runs 14 residues. Germline V gene data show CDR1 as MNHEY and CDR2 as SMNVEV (reference sequence).

This clone was detected only once. CDR3 coding DNA: TGTGCCAGCAGCCAATCGTCTAGTGGGGATACGCAGTATTTT. It translates to CASSQSSSGDTQYF. The chain is built from TRBV16 and TRBJ2-3; no clear D gene. CDR1 and CDR2 from the germline V gene are KGHSY and FQNENV. The CDR3 length is 14 residues. Trimming took off 0 bases at V and 6 bases at J, with 10 bases between the two ends. The whole variable domain, remainder taken from reference TRBV16 and TRBJ2-3, is GEEVAQTPKHLVRGEGQKAKLYCAPIKGHSYVFWYQQVLKNEFKFLISFQNENVFDETGMPKERFSAKCLPNSPCSLEIQATKLEDSAVYFCASSQSSSGDTQYFGPGTRLTVL.

The chain joins TRBV7-9 to TRBJ2-7; D possibly corresponds to TRBD1 (6 bases). There are 16 residues in the CDR3. Trimming cost V 2 bases and J 6 bases, with 20 bases left between them. Per the germline V gene, CDR1 is SEHNR and CDR2 is FQNEAQ (reference sequence). The CDR3 DNA sequence: TGTGCCAGCAGCTTAACGAGGACAGAGTTGGGGTCCGAGCAGTACTTC. This sequence encodes CASSLTRTELGSEQYF.

This chain uses TRBV2 with TRBJ2-6; TRBD2 is a possible D gene (7 bases). Germline V CDR1 and CDR2: SNHLY, FYNNEI. V lost 6 bases and J lost 0, with 12 bases in between. The CDR3 is 16 amino acids. The CDR3 loop reads CASRAGHLSGANVLTF. The DNA of the CDR3 is TGTGCCAGCAGAGCGGGACACCTCTCTGGGGCCAACGTCCTGACTTTC.

The chain couples TRBV6-5 to TRBJ2-7; a possible D gene is TRBD2 (5 bases). The CDR3 is 16 residues long. Germline V gene data show CDR1 as MNHEY and CDR2 as SVGAGI. V lost 0 bases to trimming and J lost 2 bases, with 14 bases between them. For the CDR3, the DNA is TGTGCCAGCAGTTACTCGACCGGGATGATCGCCTACGAGCAGTACTTC. Its protein product is CASSYSTGMIAYEQYF.

The chain has TRBV7-8 and TRBJ1-1, with D perhaps TRBD1 (6 bases). This CDR3 spans 14 amino acids. V was clipped by 6 bases and J by 3 bases, with 14 bases between them. Germline lookup yields CDR1 SGHVS and CDR2 FQNEAQ. CDR3 bases: TGTGCCAGCAGAAGGGACATTCAAGACACTGAAGCTTTCTTT. The encoded protein is CASRRDIQDTEAFF.

The V and J genes are TRBV15 and TRBJ2-7, with D unresolved. Germline lookup yields CDR1 LNHNV and CDR2 YYDKDF (reference sequence). This CDR3 region has 13 residues. Trimming took 0 bases from V and 5 from J, leaving 8 bases between them. The CDR3 region has the DNA TGTGCCACCAGCAGAGATTCAGATGACGAGCAGTACTTC. Residues: CATSRDSDDEQYF.

The chain recombines TRBV7-9 with TRBJ1-6; D is unresolved. This CDR3 has 13 residues. Trimming shortened V by 1 base and J by 16 bases, and 14 bases separated the two germline ends. The germline V gene encodes CDR1 SEHNR and CDR2 FQNEAQ (reference sequence). CDR3 sequence: CASSLVGSGDLHF. The CDR3 nucleotides are TGTGCCAGCAGCTTAGTCGGGAGTGGCGATCTCCACTTT.

The chain has TRBV7-3 and TRBJ2-3, with a possible D match to TRBD2 (6 bases). Germline CDR1 SGHTA, CDR2 FQGTGA. The CDR3 has 15 amino acids. V lost 2 bases and J 2 bases, leaving 11 bases between the germline ends. CDR3 region: CASSLVGLNTDTQYF. In nucleotides, the CDR3 is TGTGCCAGCAGCTTAGTCGGACTAAACACAGATACGCAGTATTTT. Combining the CDR3 with reference TRBV7-3 and TRBJ2-3 gives the whole variable domain GAGVSQTPSNKVTEKGKYVELRCDPISGHTALYWYRQSLGQGPEFLIYFQGTGAADDSGLPNDRFFAVRPEGSVSTLKIQRTERGDSAVYLCASSLVGLNTDTQYFGPGTRLTVL.

This clone was seen more than once but under ten times. The chain employs TRBV7-3 and TRBJ1-4; 8 nucleotides match TRBD1. The CDR3 is 16 residues long. The V segment lost 3 bases and the J segment 4 bases; nucleotides outside the gene matches: 7. The germline CDR1 and CDR2 sequences are SGHTA and FQGTGA. CDR3 in DNA: TGTGCCAGCAGCTTTCAACCGACAGGGGATAATGAAAAACTGTTTTTT. Its protein is CASSFQPTGDNEKLFF.

The chain employs TRBV11-3 and TRBJ2-2; D is possibly TRBD1 (6 bases). The germline V gene has CDR1 SGHNT and CDR2 YENEEA. Trimming took off 3 bases at V and 6 bases at J, with 17 bases between the two ends. The CDR3 runs to 16 residues. CDR3 amino acids: CASSFRQGYGAGELFF. The CDR3 DNA follows: TGTGCCAGCAGCTTTAGGCAGGGGTACGGAGCCGGGGAGCTGTTTTTT.

The chain has TRBV5-6 and TRBJ2-7, with 12 bases fitting TRBD2. Germline V gene lookup returns CDR1 SGHDT and CDR2 YYEEEE. V trimming: 1 base; J trimming: 3 bases; junction bases outside the gene matches: 5. The CDR3 length is 16 residues. CDR3 nucleotide sequence: TGTGCCAGCAGCTTGTTGACTAGCGGGAGCGTCTACGAGCAGTACTTC. This sequence encodes CASSLLTSGSVYEQYF.

V is TRBV5-1 and J is TRBJ2-2, with 7 bases matching TRBD1. V shed 3 bases and J 1 base; nucleotides not matched to a gene: 3. The germline gives CDR1 SGHRS, CDR2 YFSETQ. This CDR3 is built from 15 residues. The CDR3 DNA reads as TGCGCCAGCAGCTATTCAGGGGGGAACACCGGGGAGCTGTTTTTT. As protein: CASSYSGGNTGELFF.

This clone appeared many times. This CDR3 is CASSSGGEGYTF. In DNA, the CDR3 is TGTGCCAGCAGTTCAGGGGGTGAAGGCTACACCTTC. V usage is TRBV28 and J usage is TRBJ1-2, with TRBD1 matching over 7 bases. CDR1 MDHEN and CDR2 SYDVKM come from the germline V gene. The CDR3 sequence is 12 residues long. V lost 4 bases and J lost 8; bases outside the gene matches: 4.

V usage is TRBV27 and J usage is TRBJ1-5, with D maybe TRBD1 (5 bases). Germline-derived CDR1 and CDR2 are MNHEY and SMNVEV (reference sequence). Between the trimmed V and J ends, which lost 11 bases and 3 bases, there was a span of 11 bases. The CDR3 contains 12 residues. In DNA form, the CDR3 reads TGTGCCGGACGACAGTTCAATCAGCCCCAGCATTTT. This gives the protein CAGRQFNQPQHF.

This clone was detected only a few times. This chain uses TRBV13 with TRBJ1-1; D gene uncertain. CDR1 is PRHDT and CDR2 is FYEKMQ in the germline V gene (reference sequence). V was clipped by 2 bases and J by 0 bases, with 7 bases between them. The CDR3 length is 14 residues. The CDR3 DNA reads TGTGCCAGCAGCTTATCAGGTTTGAACACTGAAGCTTTCTTT. This gives the protein CASSLSGLNTEAFF.

Only a few counts were recorded for this clone. The chain has TRBV4-3 and TRBJ2-5; 9 bases line up with TRBD2. This CDR3 has 17 residues. J was trimmed by 5 bases and V by 1 base; bases with no gene match: 11. Looked up from germline, CDR1 is LGHNA and CDR2 is YSLEER. This CDR3 is CASSQGFSGGGAETQYF. The CDR3 bases are TGCGCCAGCAGCCAAGGATTCTCTGGCGGGGGGGCGGAGACCCAGTACTTC.

This chain links TRBV7-9 with TRBJ2-7; D is unclear. Trimming removed 1 base at V and 2 bases at J, with 6 bases between. This CDR3 spans 13 amino acids. The germline V gene has CDR1 SEHNR and CDR2 FQNEAQ (reference sequence). In DNA, the CDR3 is TGTGCCAGCAGCTTAGGAGAAACCTACGAGCAGTACTTC. Its protein is CASSLGETYEQYF.